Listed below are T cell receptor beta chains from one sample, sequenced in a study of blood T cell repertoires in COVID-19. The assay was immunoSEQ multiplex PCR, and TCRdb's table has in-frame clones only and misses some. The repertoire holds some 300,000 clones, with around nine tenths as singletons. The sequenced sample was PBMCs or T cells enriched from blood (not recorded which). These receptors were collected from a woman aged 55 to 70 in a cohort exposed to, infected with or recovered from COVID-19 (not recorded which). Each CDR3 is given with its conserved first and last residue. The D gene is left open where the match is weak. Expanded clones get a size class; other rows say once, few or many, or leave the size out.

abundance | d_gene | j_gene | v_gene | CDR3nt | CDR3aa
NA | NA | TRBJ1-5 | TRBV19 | TGTGCCAGTACCAAACATCAAGGCAATCAGCCCCAGCATTTT | CASTKHQGNQPQHF
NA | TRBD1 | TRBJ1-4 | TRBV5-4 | TGTGCCAGCAGCTTGGCACGGGACAGGGTGAATGAAAAACTGTTTTTT | CASSLARDRVNEKLFF
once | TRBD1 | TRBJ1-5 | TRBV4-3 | TGCGCCAGCAGCCAAGATTTCGTAGGGGGCATCAATCAGCCCCAGCATTTT | CASSQDFVGGINQPQHF
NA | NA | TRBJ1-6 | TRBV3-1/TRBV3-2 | TGTGCCAGCAGCCACGGAGAGCCGAATTCACCCCTCCACTTT | CASSHGEPNSPLHF
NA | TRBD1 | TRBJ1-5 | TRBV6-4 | TGTGCCAGCAGTCGGGACAGGGGTTCTAATCAGCCCCAGCATTTT | CASSRDRGSNQPQHF
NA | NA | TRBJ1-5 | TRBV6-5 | TGTGCCAGCAGTTTAGGGGCCGGTCCCCAGCATTTT | CASSLGAGPQHF
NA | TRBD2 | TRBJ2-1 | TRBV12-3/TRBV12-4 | TGTGCCAGCAGTCCACGACTAGCCGGTGAGCAGTTCTTC | CASSPRLAGEQFF
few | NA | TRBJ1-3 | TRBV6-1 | TGTGCCAGCAGTGAACTAGCTCTATATTTT | CASSELALYF
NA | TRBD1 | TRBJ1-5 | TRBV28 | TGTGCCAGCCAAACAGGGGGTCAAGATCAGCCCCAGCATTTT | CASQTGGQDQPQHF
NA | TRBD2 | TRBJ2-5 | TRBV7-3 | TGTGCCAGCAGCCCCCAAGCGGGAGGGCCTAGGGAGACCCAGTACTTC | CASSPQAGGPRETQYF